This entry lists 20 T cell receptor beta chains sequenced from one sample in a study of long-term antiretroviral therapy in people with HIV. Samples were assayed with immunoSEQ v3.0 at survey level. The protocol was immunoSEQ multiplex PCR, while the TCRdb copy is restricted to in-frame clones and leaves out a portion. The table records tens of thousands of clones, about 80% of them present only once. Sequencing used unsorted PBMCs, obtained 0.3 years after starting antiretroviral therapy. These TCRs come from a man in his forties with HIV.

V gene TRBV19 combines with J gene TRBJ1-1; D remains ambiguous. The CDR3 runs 14 residues. The germline V gene encodes CDR1 LNHDA and CDR2 SQIVND (reference sequence). V was clipped by 5 bases and J by 8 bases, with 18 bases between them. The CDR3 coding sequence is TGTGCCAGTAGTGTCGCTCGGACGGCAGGCGAAGCTTTCTTT. It yields the protein CASSVARTAGEAFF.

This chain uses TRBV6-8 with TRBJ2-5, with 7 bases lining up with TRBD1. CDR3 size: 20 residues. The trim removed 2 bases at V and 1 base at J, leaving 19 bases unmatched. The germline V gene has CDR1 MNHGY and CDR2 SAAAGT. Here the CDR3 DNA reads TGTGCCAGCAGTTACCCACCAGACAGGGCAGAAAGGGGTAGCCAAGAGACCCAGTACTTC. Translation: CASSYPPDRAERGSQETQYF.

The chain uses TRBV5-1 and TRBJ2-1, with a weak D call TRBD1 (7 bases). V was shortened by 4 bases and J by 6 bases, with 14 bases between the two germline ends. Germline CDR1 SGHRS, CDR2 YFSETQ. The length of the CDR3 is 14 residues. CDR3 nucleotide sequence: TGCGCCAGCAGCCAGGGGGACTTAGCCAATGAGCAGTTCTTC. Translated, it gives CASSQGDLANEQFF.

The chain has TRBV7-2 and TRBJ2-1; D is unresolved. Germline V lookup: CDR1 SGHTA, CDR2 FQGNSA. The CDR3 contains 13 residues. Trimming cost V 1 base and J 8 bases, with 9 bases left between them. Here the CDR3 reads CASSLVGWDEQFF. The CDR3 DNA sequence: TGTGCCAGCAGCTTAGTAGGCTGGGATGAGCAGTTCTTC.

This clone is a singleton in its sample. The chain employs TRBV7-9 and TRBJ1-5; D is possibly TRBD1 (5 bases). Germline CDR1 SEHNR, CDR2 FQNEAQ (reference sequence). CDR3 length: 16 residues. Between the trimmed V and J ends, which lost 6 bases and 0 bases, there was a span of 15 bases. CDR3 nucleotides: TGTGCCAGCAGTCCCGGGGCGGGGGATAGCAATCAGCCCCAGCATTTT. It specifies CASSPGAGDSNQPQHF. The full variable domain, with the rest looked up from reference TRBV7-9 and TRBJ1-5, is DTGVSQNPRHKITKRGQNVTFRCDPISEHNRLYWYRQTLGQGPEFLTYFQNEAQLEKSRLLSDRFSAERPKGSFSTLEIQRTEQGDSAMYLCASSPGAGDSNQPQHFGDGTRLSIL.

The chain carries TRBV28 and TRBJ1-1, with D possibly TRBD1 on 6 matching bases. The CDR3 length is 12 residues. Trimming cost V 5 bases and J 6 bases, with 10 bases left between them. The germline gives CDR1 MDHEN, CDR2 SYDVKM. CDR3 nucleotide sequence: TGTGCCAGCAGTCAAAGGGGGGCTGAAGCTTTCTTT. Protein product: CASSQRGAEAFF.

The chain uses TRBV4-3 and TRBJ2-5; 7 bases are shared with TRBD2. V lost 5 bases, J lost 4 bases, and 10 bases stayed unmatched. The CDR3 contains 15 residues. Germline V lookup: CDR1 LGHNA, CDR2 YSLEER. The CDR3 DNA is TGCGCCAGCAGCTTAAACCCGGGAGGAGGAGAGACCCAGTACTTC. Its translation is CASSLNPGGGETQYF.

The V call is TRBV11-2, the J call TRBJ2-1; TRBD2 might be the D (5 bases). V was shortened by 5 bases and J by 0 bases, with 17 bases between the two germline ends. Germline CDR1 is SGHAT and CDR2 is FQNNGV. The length of the CDR3 is 17 residues. The CDR3 coding sequence is TGTGCCAGCAGCCTAGCCAAACGTCTAAGCTCCTACAATGAGCAGTTCTTC. Translated, it gives CASSLAKRLSSYNEQFF.

This CDR3 reads CASSFEHSGANVLTF. The CDR3 nucleotides are TGTGCCAGCAGTTTTGAGCACTCTGGGGCCAACGTCCTGACTTTC. The rearrangement joins TRBV28 to TRBJ2-6; no clear D. This CDR3 comprises 15 residues. Per the germline V gene, CDR1 is MDHEN and CDR2 is SYDVKM. The V gene lost 3 bases and the J gene lost 0 bases, with 6 bases spanning the gap.

The V gene is TRBV28, the J gene TRBJ2-7; TRBD2 matches at 8 bases. Trimming cost V 4 bases and J 0 bases; bases outside gene matches: 8. Germline V gene sequence: CDR1 MDHEN, CDR2 SYDVKM. This CDR3 contains 16 residues. CDR3 sequence: CASSSPRAGGSYEQYF. CDR3 in DNA: TGTGCCAGCAGTTCCCCCCGGGCGGGAGGCTCCTACGAGCAGTACTTC. The full variable domain, with the rest looked up from reference TRBV28 and TRBJ2-7, is DVKVTQSSRYLVKRTGEKVFLECVQDMDHENMFWYRQDPGLGLRLIYFSYDVKMKEKGDIPEGYSVSREKKERFSLILESASTNQTSMYLCASSSPRAGGSYEQYFGPGTRLTVT.

The chain couples TRBV6-5 to TRBJ2-7; D assignment may be TRBD1 or TRBD2 (5 bases each). The CDR3 is made up of 16 amino acids. Trimming pared 3 bases from V and 7 bases from J, leaving 22 bases between. From germline, CDR1 is MNHEY and CDR2 SVGAGI. The CDR3 reads CASSYTMGPPTMEQYF. The DNA of the CDR3 is TGTGCCAGCAGTTATACAATGGGACCACCTACGATGGAGCAGTACTTC.

V usage is TRBV7-2 and J usage is TRBJ2-7; 9 positions match TRBD1. Germline CDR1 reads SGHTA; CDR2 reads FQGNSA. Trimming cost V 2 bases and J 3 bases; bases outside gene matches: 5. The CDR3 extends over 15 amino acids. The CDR3 bases are TGTGCCAGCAGCTTAACGGGGACAGGGTTCTACGAGCAGTACTTC. It is translated as CASSLTGTGFYEQYF.

The J gene is TRBJ2-3, the V gene TRBV9; TRBD1 aligns across 8 bases. Germline-derived CDR1 and CDR2 are SGDLS and YYNGEE. V dropped 4 bases and J dropped 4; count of bases not matched to a gene: 8. The CDR3 totals 15 residues. The CDR3 sequence is CASSRRQGFSDTQYF. The CDR3 DNA reads as TGTGCCAGCAGCAGGAGACAGGGGTTCTCAGATACGCAGTATTTT.

The sample holds one count of this clone. The chain couples TRBV11-2 to TRBJ1-6; 7 bases match TRBD1. This CDR3 has 14 amino acids. Germline V CDR1 and CDR2: SGHAT, FQNNGV. V was pared by 5 bases and J by 6 bases, with 4 bases of the junction left unmatched. The CDR3 region is CASSRDSSNSPLHF. DNA for the CDR3: TGTGCCAGCAGCAGGGACAGTTCTAATTCACCCCTCCACTTT.

The chain couples TRBV28 to TRBJ1-2; D uncertain. The CDR3 extends over 13 amino acids. The V and J ends lost 6 bases and 7 bases respectively, with 15 bases between them. Per the germline V gene, CDR1 is MDHEN and CDR2 is SYDVKM. CDR3 amino acids: CASSRMGNSGYTF. The CDR3 DNA reads as TGTGCCAGCAGCCGCATGGGTAATAGTGGCTACACCTTC.

The rearrangement joins TRBV7-2 to TRBJ1-4, with TRBD1 as a possible D gene (5 bases). The V gene's germline CDR1 is SGHTA and CDR2 FQGNSA. The CDR3 is 16 residues long. Deletions cut 2 bases from V and 8 bases from J, with 18 bases between. The CDR3: CASSLRGRPESEKLFF. DNA of the CDR3: TGTGCCAGCAGCTTAAGGGGTAGGCCCGAAAGCGAAAAACTGTTTTTT.

J is TRBJ1-2 and V is TRBV18, with D maybe TRBD1 (5 bases). Trimming stripped 3 bases from V and 6 bases from J, with 17 bases between. The CDR3 is made up of 15 amino acids. CDR1 KGHSH and CDR2 LQKENI come from the germline V gene. The CDR3: CASSPSRQGVDGYTF. The CDR3 DNA sequence: TGTGCCAGCTCACCTTCCAGGCAGGGAGTCGATGGCTACACCTTC.

The chain couples TRBV6-5 to TRBJ1-2, with D unresolved. Germline CDR1 and CDR2: MNHEY and SVGAGI. The CDR3 length is 14 residues. The V gene lost 2 bases and the J gene lost 2 bases, with 9 bases spanning the gap. CDR3 DNA: TGTGCCAGCAGTTACGGACCGGGGAACTATGGCTACACCTTC. Its translation: CASSYGPGNYGYTF.

This sequence joins TRBV2 and TRBJ2-2; D may be TRBD1 (5 bases). The ends were cut back, 5 bases at V and 5 bases at J, with 24 bases in the middle. The CDR3 spans 18 residues. Germline V lookup: CDR1 SNHLY, CDR2 FYNNEI. Written as DNA, the CDR3 is TGTGCCAGCAGTTCATACACAGGCCCTCCGAATTGGACCGGGGAGCTGTTTTTT. As protein: CASSSYTGPPNWTGELFF.

The CDR3 DNA sequence: TGTGCCAGCAGCCAAACCGGGACTAGCGGCTTGGGGGAGCAGTACTTC. Protein: CASSQTGTSGLGEQYF. This chain uses TRBV14 with TRBJ2-7; 11 bases fit TRBD2. CDR1 is SGHDN, CDR2 FVKESK, per germline. This CDR3 region has 16 residues. The J segment lost 7 bases and the V segment lost 2 bases, leaving 10 bases of the junction unmatched. Supplemented by reference TRBV14 and TRBJ2-7, the full variable domain reads EAGVTQFPSHSVIEKGQTVTLRCDPISGHDNLYWYRRVMGKEIKFLLHFVKESKQDESGMPNNRFLAERTGGTYSTLKVQPAELEDSGVYFCASSQTGTSGLGEQYFGPGTRLTVT.